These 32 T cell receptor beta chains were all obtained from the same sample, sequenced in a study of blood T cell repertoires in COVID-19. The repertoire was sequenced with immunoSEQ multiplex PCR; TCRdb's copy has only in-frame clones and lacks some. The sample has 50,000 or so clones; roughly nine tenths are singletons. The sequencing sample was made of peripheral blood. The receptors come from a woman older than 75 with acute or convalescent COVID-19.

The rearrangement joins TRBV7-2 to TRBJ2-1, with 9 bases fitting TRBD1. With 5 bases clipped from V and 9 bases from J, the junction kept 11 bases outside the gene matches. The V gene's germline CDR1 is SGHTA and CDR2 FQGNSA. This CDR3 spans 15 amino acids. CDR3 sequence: CASSNRDRAFGEQFF. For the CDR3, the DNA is TGTGCCAGCAGCAACCGGGACAGGGCTTTTGGTGAGCAGTTCTTC.

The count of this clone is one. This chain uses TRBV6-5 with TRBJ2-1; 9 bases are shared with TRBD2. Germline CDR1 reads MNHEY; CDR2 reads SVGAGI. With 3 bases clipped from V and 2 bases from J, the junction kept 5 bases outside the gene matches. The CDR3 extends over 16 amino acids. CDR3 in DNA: TGTGCCAGCAGTTATTCAGCGGGGGGCCCCTACAATGAGCAGTTCTTC. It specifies CASSYSAGGPYNEQFF.

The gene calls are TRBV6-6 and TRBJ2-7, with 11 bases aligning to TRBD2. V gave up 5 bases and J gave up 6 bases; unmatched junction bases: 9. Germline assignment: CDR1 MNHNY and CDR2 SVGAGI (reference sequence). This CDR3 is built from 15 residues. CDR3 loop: CASSRSGRGGGEQYF. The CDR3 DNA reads TGTGCCAGCAGTCGTAGCGGGAGGGGAGGCGGCGAGCAGTACTTC.

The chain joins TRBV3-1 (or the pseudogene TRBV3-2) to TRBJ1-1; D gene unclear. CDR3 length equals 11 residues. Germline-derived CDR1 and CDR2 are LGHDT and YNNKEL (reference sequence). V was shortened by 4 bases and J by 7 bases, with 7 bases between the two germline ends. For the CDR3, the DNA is TGTGCCAGCAGCCTTCGGGGTGAAGCTTTCTTT. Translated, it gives CASSLRGEAFF.

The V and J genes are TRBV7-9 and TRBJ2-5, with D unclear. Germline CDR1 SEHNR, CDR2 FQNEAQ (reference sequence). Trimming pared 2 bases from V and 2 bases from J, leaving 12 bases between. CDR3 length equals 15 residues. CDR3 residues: CASSLISGLQETQYF. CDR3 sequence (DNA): TGTGCCAGCAGCTTAATATCCGGGTTACAAGAGACCCAGTACTTC.

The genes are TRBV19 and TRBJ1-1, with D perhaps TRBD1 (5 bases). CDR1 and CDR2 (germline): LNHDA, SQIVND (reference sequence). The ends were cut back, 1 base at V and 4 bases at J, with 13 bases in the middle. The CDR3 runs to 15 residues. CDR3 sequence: CASSIGRGTLTEAFF. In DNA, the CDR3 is TGTGCCAGTAGTATAGGGAGGGGAACTCTCACTGAAGCTTTCTTT.

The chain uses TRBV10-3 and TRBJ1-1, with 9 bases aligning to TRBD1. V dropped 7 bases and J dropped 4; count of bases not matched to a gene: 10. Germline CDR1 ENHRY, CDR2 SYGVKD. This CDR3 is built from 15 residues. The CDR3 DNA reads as TGTGCCATCACCGAGACAGGGGGGGCTTCCACTGAAGCTTTCTTT. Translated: CAITETGGASTEAFF.

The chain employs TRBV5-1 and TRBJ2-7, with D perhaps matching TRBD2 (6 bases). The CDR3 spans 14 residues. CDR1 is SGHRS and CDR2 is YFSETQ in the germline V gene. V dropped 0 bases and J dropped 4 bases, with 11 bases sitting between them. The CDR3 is CASSLGLASYEQYF. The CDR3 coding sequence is TGCGCCAGCAGCTTGGGGCTAGCGAGTTACGAGCAGTACTTC.

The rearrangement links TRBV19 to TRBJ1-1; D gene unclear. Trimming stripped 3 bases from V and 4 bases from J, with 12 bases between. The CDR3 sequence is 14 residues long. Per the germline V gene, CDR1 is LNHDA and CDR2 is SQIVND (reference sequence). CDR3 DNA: TGTGCCAGTAGTATGTCAGACTCACTCACTGAAGCTTTCTTT. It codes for CASSMSDSLTEAFF.

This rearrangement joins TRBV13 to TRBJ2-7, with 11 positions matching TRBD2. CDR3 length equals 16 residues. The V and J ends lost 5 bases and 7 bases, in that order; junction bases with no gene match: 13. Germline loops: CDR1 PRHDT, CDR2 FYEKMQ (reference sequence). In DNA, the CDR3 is TGTGCCAGCAGCCTCACCGGGACTAGCGGACTTTGGGAGCAGTACTTC. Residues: CASSLTGTSGLWEQYF.

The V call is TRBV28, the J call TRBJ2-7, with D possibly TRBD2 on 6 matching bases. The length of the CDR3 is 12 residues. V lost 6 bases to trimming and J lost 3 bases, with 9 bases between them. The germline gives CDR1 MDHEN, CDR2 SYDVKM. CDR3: CASRGGIYEQYF. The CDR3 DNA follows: TGTGCCAGCAGGGGCGGGATCTACGAGCAGTACTTC.

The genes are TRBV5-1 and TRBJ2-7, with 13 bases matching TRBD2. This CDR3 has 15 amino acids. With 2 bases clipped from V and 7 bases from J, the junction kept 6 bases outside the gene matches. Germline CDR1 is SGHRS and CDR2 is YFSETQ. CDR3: CASSFGLAGVDEQYF. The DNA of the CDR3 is TGCGCCAGCAGCTTCGGACTAGCGGGAGTAGATGAGCAGTACTTC.

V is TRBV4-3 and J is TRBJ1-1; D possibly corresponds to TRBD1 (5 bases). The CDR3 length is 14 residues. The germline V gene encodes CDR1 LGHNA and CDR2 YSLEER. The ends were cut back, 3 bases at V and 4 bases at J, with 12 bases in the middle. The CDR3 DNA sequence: TGCGCCAGCAGCCAGAGTATAGGGGTCACTGAAGCTTTCTTT. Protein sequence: CASSQSIGVTEAFF.

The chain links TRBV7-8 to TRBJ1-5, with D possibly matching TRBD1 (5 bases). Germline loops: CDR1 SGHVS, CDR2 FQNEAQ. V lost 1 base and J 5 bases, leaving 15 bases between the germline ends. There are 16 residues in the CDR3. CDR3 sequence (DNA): TGTGCCAGCAGCTTAGGGGGGGTGATTACCTATCAGCCCCAGCATTTT. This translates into CASSLGGVITYQPQHF.

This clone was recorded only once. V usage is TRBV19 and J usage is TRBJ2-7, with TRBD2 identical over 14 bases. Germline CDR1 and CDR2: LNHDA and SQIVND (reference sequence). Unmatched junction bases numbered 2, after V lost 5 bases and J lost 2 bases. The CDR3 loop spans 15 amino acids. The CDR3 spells CASSVGLAGAYEQYF. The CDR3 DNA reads TGTGCCAGTAGTGTGGGACTAGCGGGGGCCTACGAGCAGTACTTC. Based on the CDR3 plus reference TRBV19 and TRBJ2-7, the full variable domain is DGGITQSPKYLFRKEGQNVTLSCEQNLNHDAMYWYRQDPGQGLRLIYYSQIVNDFQKGDIAEGYSVSREKKESFPLTVTSAQKNPTAFYLCASSVGLAGAYEQYFGPGTRLTVT.

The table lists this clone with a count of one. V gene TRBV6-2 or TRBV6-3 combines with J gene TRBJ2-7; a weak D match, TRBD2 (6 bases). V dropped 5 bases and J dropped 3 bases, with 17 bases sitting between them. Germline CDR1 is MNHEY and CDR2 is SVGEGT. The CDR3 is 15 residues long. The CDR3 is CASSDRRDSIYEQYF. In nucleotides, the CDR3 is TGTGCCAGCAGTGACCGCCGGGACTCGATCTACGAGCAGTACTTC.

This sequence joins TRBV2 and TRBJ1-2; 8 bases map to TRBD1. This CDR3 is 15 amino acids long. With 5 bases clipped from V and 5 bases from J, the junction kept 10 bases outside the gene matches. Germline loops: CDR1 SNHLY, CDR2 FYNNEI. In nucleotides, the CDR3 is TGTGCCAGCAGTAGGGGCGGACAGGGTATTTATGGCTACACCTTC. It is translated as CASSRGGQGIYGYTF.

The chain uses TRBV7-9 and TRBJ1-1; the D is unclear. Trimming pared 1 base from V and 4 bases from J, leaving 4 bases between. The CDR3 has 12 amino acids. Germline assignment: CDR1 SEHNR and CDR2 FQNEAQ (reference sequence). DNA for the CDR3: TGTGCCAGCAGCTTAGAGAGCACTGAAGCTTTCTTT. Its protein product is CASSLESTEAFF.

Here the CDR3 DNA reads TGTGCCAGCAAGAAACAGGGGTTGAACACTGAAGCTTTCTTT. Translation: CASKKQGLNTEAFF. V and J are TRBV5-8 and TRBJ1-1, with TRBD1 matching 7 bases. The J segment lost 0 bases and the V segment lost 6 bases, leaving 5 bases of the junction unmatched. CDR1 SGHTS and CDR2 YDEGEE come from the germline V gene. This CDR3 comprises 14 residues.

The CDR3 coding sequence is TGTGCTAGTGGTTTTGGGACAGGGTATAACGAGCAGTACTTC. Translated, it gives CASGFGTGYNEQYF. V and J are TRBV12-5 and TRBJ2-7; 9 bases are shared with TRBD1. Per germline, CDR1 LGHNT and CDR2 FRNRAP. The CDR3 consists of 14 residues. V was clipped by 3 bases and J by 5 bases; unmatched bases: 5.

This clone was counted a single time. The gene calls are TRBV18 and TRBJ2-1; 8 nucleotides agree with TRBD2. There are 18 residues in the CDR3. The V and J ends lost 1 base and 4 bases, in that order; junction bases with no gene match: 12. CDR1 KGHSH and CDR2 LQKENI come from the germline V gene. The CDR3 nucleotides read TGTGCCAGCTCACCACTGGGGTCTGGGACTAGACCTTACAATGAGCAGTTCTTC. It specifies CASSPLGSGTRPYNEQFF.

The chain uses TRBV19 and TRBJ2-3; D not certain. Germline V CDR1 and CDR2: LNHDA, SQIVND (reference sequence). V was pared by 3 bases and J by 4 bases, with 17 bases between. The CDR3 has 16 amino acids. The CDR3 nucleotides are TGTGCCAGTAGTATGACGCGCAGCCTTGCGGCAGATACGCAGTATTTT. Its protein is CASSMTRSLAADTQYF.

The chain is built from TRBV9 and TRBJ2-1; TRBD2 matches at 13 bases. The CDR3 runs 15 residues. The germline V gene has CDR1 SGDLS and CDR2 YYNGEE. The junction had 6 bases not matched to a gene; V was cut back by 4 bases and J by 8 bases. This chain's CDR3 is CASSRTSGSRYEQFF. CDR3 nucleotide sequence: TGTGCCAGCAGCCGGACTAGCGGGAGTAGGTATGAGCAGTTCTTC.

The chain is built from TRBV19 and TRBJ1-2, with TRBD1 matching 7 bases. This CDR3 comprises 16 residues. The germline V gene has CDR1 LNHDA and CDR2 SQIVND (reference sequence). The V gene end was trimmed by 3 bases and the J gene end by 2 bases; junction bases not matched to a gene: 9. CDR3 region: CASSMGQRTTNYGYTF. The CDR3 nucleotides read TGTGCCAGTAGTATGGGACAGCGAACAACAAACTATGGCTACACCTTC.

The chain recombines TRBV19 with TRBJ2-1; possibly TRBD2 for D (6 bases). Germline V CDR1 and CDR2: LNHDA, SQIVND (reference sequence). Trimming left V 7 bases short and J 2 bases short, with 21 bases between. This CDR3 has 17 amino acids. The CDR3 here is CASNPRGGSGTYNEQFF. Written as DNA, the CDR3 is TGTGCCAGTAACCCAAGGGGAGGTTCTGGAACCTACAATGAGCAGTTCTTC.

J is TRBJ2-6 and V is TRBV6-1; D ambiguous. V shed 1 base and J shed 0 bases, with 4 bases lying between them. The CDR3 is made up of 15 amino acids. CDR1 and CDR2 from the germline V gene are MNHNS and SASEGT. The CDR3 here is CASSEVGSGANVLTF. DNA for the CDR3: TGTGCCAGCAGTGAAGTCGGCTCTGGGGCCAACGTCCTGACTTTC.

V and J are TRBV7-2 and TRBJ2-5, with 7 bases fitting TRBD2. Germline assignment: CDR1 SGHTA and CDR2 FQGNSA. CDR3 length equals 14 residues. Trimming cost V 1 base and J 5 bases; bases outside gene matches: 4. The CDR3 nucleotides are TGTGCCAGCAGCTTAGGGACTAGTCGGGAGACCCAGTACTTC. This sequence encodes CASSLGTSRETQYF.

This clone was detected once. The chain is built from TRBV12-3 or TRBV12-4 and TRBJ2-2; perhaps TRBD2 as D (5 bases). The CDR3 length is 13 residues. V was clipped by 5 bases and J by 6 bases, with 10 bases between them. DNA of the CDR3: TGTGCCAGCAGTCCCCTGGGAGCCGGGGAGCTGTTTTTT. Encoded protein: CASSPLGAGELFF.

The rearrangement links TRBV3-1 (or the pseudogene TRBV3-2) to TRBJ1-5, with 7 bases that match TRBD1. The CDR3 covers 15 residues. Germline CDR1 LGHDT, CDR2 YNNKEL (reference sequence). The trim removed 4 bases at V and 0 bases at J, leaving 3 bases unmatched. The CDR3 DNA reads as TGTGCCAGCAGCCTAGGACAGGTTAGCAATCAGCCCCAGCATTTT. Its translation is CASSLGQVSNQPQHF.

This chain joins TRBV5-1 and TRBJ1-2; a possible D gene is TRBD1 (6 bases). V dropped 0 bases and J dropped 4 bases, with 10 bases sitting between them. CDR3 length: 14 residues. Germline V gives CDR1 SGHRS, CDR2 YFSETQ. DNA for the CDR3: TGCGCCAGCAGCTTGGATAGGACAGTCTATGGCTACACCTTC. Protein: CASSLDRTVYGYTF.

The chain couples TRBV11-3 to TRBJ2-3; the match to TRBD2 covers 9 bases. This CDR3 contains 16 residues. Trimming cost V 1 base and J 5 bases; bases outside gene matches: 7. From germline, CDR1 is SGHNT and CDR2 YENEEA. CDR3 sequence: CASSLVGLAGQDTQYF. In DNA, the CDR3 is TGTGCCAGCAGCTTAGTTGGGCTAGCGGGACAAGATACGCAGTATTTT.

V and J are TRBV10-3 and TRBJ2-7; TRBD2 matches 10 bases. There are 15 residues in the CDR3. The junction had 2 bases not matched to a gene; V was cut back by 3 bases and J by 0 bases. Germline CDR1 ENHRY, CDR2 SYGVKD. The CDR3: CAISDTSGASYEQYF. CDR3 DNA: TGTGCCATCAGTGATACTAGCGGGGCCTCCTACGAGCAGTACTTC.